Below are 25 T cell receptor beta chains sequenced from a single sample in a study of neoadjuvant anti-PD-1 for oral cavity cancer. Sample time point: after neoadjuvant nivolumab, at surgical resection. The data were produced by immunoSEQ multiplex PCR, yet TCRdb's version contains in-frame clones alone and is incomplete. The table shows some 61,000 clones, with around 84% occurring only once. This specimen was PBMCs, taken after nivolumab (anti-PD-1) treatment. The receptors come from a person between 40 and 85 years old with oral cavity squamous cell carcinoma.

The chain links TRBV5-1 to TRBJ2-6; 7 bases agree with TRBD1. This CDR3 spans 16 amino acids. Per the germline V gene, CDR1 is SGHRS and CDR2 is YFSETQ. After removal of 4 bases from V and 0 bases from J, the junction contained 4 bases not matched to a gene. The CDR3 sequence is CASSTTGDSGANVLTF. CDR3 bases: TGCGCCAGCAGCACAACAGGGGACTCTGGGGCCAACGTCCTGACTTTC. Full variable domain (outside the CDR3, taken from reference TRBV5-1 and TRBJ2-6): KAGVTQTPRYLIKTRGQQVTLSCSPISGHRSVSWYQQTPGQGLQFLFEYFSETQRNKGNFPGRFSGRQFSNSRSEMNVSTLELGDSALYLCASSTTGDSGANVLTFGAGSRLTVL.

The CDR3 DNA sequence: TGTGCCAGCAGCCGCCGACTCAACACTGAAGCTTTCTTT. Translating it yields CASSRRLNTEAFF. The chain uses TRBV5-6 and TRBJ1-1; unclear D gene. The CDR3 contains 13 residues. The V end lost 4 bases, the J end lost 2 bases, and 9 bases lay between the germline ends. Germline CDR1 reads SGHDT; CDR2 reads YYEEEE.

This sequence joins TRBV6-1 and TRBJ2-3; TRBD1 is a possible D gene (7 bases). Between the trimmed V and J ends, which lost 1 base and 4 bases, there was a span of 15 bases. This CDR3 region has 16 residues. Germline V gene sequence: CDR1 MNHNS, CDR2 SASEGT. DNA of the CDR3: TGTGCCAGCAGTGAAGAGATGGCAGGGGGGTCAGATACGCAGTATTTT. Protein sequence: CASSEEMAGGSDTQYF.

This chain joins TRBV28 and TRBJ1-1; a possible D gene is TRBD1 (5 bases). Germline CDR1 is MDHEN and CDR2 is SYDVKM. This CDR3 has 14 amino acids. Deletions cut 3 bases from V and 2 bases from J, with 10 bases between. CDR3 protein: CASSFPTVNTEAFF. In nucleotides, the CDR3 is TGTGCCAGCAGTTTCCCGACAGTTAACACTGAAGCTTTCTTT.

The chain joins TRBV28 to TRBJ2-7; 11 bases line up with TRBD2. V lost 3 bases and J lost 2; bases outside the gene matches: 15. This CDR3 is 19 amino acids long. From germline, CDR1 is MDHEN and CDR2 SYDVKM. The CDR3 DNA sequence: TGTGCCAGCAGTTTGGGTCCCGGGACTAGCGGATATCCTACCTACGAGCAGTACTTC. It codes for CASSLGPGTSGYPTYEQYF.

This rearrangement joins TRBV2 to TRBJ1-5; D may be TRBD1 (5 bases). V was shortened by 8 bases and J by 4 bases, with 15 bases between the two germline ends. CDR1 and CDR2 from the germline V gene are SNHLY and FYNNEI. The CDR3 is 14 residues long. Here the CDR3 DNA reads TGTGCCAGCCATAGGGACGGAGGGAATCAGCCCCAGCATTTT. It is translated as CASHRDGGNQPQHF.

This chain connects TRBV10-3 to TRBJ2-5; TRBD2 aligns across 10 bases. CDR3 length: 14 amino acids. V shed 10 bases and J 4 bases; nucleotides not matched to a gene: 9. Germline CDR1 is ENHRY and CDR2 is SYGVKD. The CDR3 reads CATNSGRIGETQYF. DNA for the CDR3: TGTGCCACAAATAGCGGGAGGATCGGAGAGACCCAGTACTTC.

The chain has TRBV10-2 and TRBJ2-3; TRBD2 aligns across 15 bases. V trimming: 4 bases; J trimming: 7 bases; junction bases outside the gene matches: 9. Germline V CDR1 and CDR2: WSHSY, SAAADI. The CDR3 is 17 amino acids. CDR3 in DNA: TGCGCCAGCAGTGTTTGGACTAGCGGGAGGGTGACAAATACGCAGTATTTT. Protein product: CASSVWTSGRVTNTQYF.

The V and J genes are TRBV5-6 and TRBJ2-7, with 12 bases matching TRBD2. The CDR3 has 15 amino acids. V gave up 4 bases and J gave up 2 bases; unmatched junction bases: 4. Per germline, CDR1 SGHDT and CDR2 YYEEEE. CDR3 region: CASSTLAGGPYEQYF. The CDR3 DNA follows: TGTGCCAGCAGCACCCTAGCGGGAGGGCCCTACGAGCAGTACTTC.

The chain is built from TRBV19 and TRBJ2-5; a weak D match, TRBD2 (5 bases). The germline V and J ends were trimmed by 6 bases and 4 bases, with 18 bases remaining between them. Germline V gene sequence: CDR1 LNHDA, CDR2 SQIVND (reference sequence). This CDR3 has 15 residues. CDR3 sequence: CASSLSADTRETQYF. The CDR3 DNA sequence: TGTGCCAGTAGCCTATCGGCCGACACTAGAGAGACCCAGTACTTC.

The rearrangement joins TRBV7-2 to TRBJ1-2; perhaps TRBD1 as D (6 bases). Trimming shortened V by 6 bases and J by 4 bases, and 12 bases separated the two germline ends. This CDR3 region has 13 residues. Germline lookup yields CDR1 SGHTA and CDR2 FQGNSA. CDR3 sequence (DNA): TGTGCCAGCAGTTCGGACAGTTTCTATGGCTACACCTTC. This sequence encodes CASSSDSFYGYTF.

V usage is TRBV6-5 and J usage is TRBJ1-1; D may be TRBD1 (6 bases). Germline CDR1 is MNHEY and CDR2 is SVGAGI. V was shortened by 8 bases and J by 8 bases, with 18 bases between the two germline ends. The CDR3 totals 13 residues. DNA for the CDR3: TGTGCCAGCCTTACTCCCGTGGGGGGCGAAGCTTTCTTT. Translating gives CASLTPVGGEAFF.

This clone was counted between two and nine times. The V call is TRBV29-1, the J call TRBJ2-7; a weak D match, TRBD2 (5 bases). The CDR3 is made up of 15 amino acids. V lost 2 bases, J lost 0 bases, and 14 bases lay in between. CDR1 is SQVTM, CDR2 ANQGSEA, per germline. CDR3 region: CSVEMGGSVSYEQYF. CDR3 bases: TGCAGCGTTGAAATGGGCGGGTCGGTCTCCTACGAGCAGTACTTC.

V gene TRBV6-5 combines with J gene TRBJ2-7; TRBD2 aligns across 14 bases. Germline V gives CDR1 MNHEY, CDR2 SVGAGI. The junction had 4 bases not matched to a gene; V was cut back by 0 bases and J by 6 bases. The CDR3 is 16 amino acids. The CDR3 spells CASSYSGTSGSFEQYF. The DNA for the CDR3 is TGTGCCAGCAGTTACTCAGGGACTAGCGGGAGTTTCGAGCAGTACTTC.

The chain carries TRBV25-1 and TRBJ2-7; D is possibly TRBD1 (6 bases). Trimming left V 4 bases short and J 2 bases short, with 21 bases between. This CDR3 is built from 17 residues. CDR1 MGHDK and CDR2 SYGVNS come from the germline V gene. The CDR3 sequence is CASSAPPDGGPAYEQYF. DNA of the CDR3: TGTGCCAGCAGTGCCCCTCCCGATGGGGGCCCCGCCTACGAGCAGTACTTC.

This chain uses TRBV28 with TRBJ1-2; D gene uncertain. CDR1 MDHEN and CDR2 SYDVKM come from the germline V gene. The CDR3 has 12 residues. Trimming cost V 2 bases and J 2 bases, with 3 bases left between them. The chain's CDR3 is CASSLQNYGYTF. As DNA, the CDR3 is TGTGCCAGCAGTTTACAGAACTATGGCTACACCTTC.

The rearrangement uses TRBV15 and TRBJ1-2; 8 nucleotides line up with TRBD1. The ends lost 2 bases at V and 4 bases at J; junction bases unmatched: 6. This CDR3 spans 15 amino acids. CDR1 is LNHNV, CDR2 YYDKDF, per germline (reference sequence). This chain's CDR3 is CATSRPRGLVYGYTF. CDR3 sequence (DNA): TGTGCCACCAGCAGACCCAGGGGGCTGGTCTATGGCTACACCTTC. The variable domain in full, completed from reference TRBV15 and TRBJ1-2, reads DAMVIQNPRYQVTQFGKPVTLSCSQTLNHNVMYWYQQKSSQAPKLLFHYYDKDFNNEADTPDNFQSRRPNTSFCFLDIRSPGLGDTAMYLCATSRPRGLVYGYTFGSGTRLTVV.

V and J are TRBV6-5 and TRBJ2-7; D is perhaps TRBD1 (5 bases). This CDR3 has 13 residues. From germline, CDR1 is MNHEY and CDR2 SVGAGI. V gave up 7 bases and J gave up 2 bases, with 12 bases separating them. The CDR3: CASTIDSTYEQYF. The CDR3 region has the DNA TGTGCCAGCACAATCGACAGCACCTACGAGCAGTACTTC.

The chain combines TRBV9 with TRBJ2-5, with D perhaps TRBD2 (7 bases). Trimming removed 4 bases from V and 4 bases from J, with 17 bases in between. The CDR3 extends over 15 amino acids. CDR1 and CDR2 (germline): SGDLS, YYNGEE. The CDR3 protein is CASSLGLGGGETQYF. The CDR3 region has the DNA TGTGCCAGCAGCCTAGGACTAGGAGGGGGAGAGACCCAGTACTTC.

The V gene is TRBV4-1, the J gene TRBJ1-5; D is unclear. The V gene lost 6 bases and the J gene lost 3 bases, with 15 bases spanning the gap. CDR1 and CDR2 (germline): MGHRA, YSYEKL. This CDR3 region has 15 residues. DNA of the CDR3: TGCGCCAGCAGTCGCGAGGGCGGACTCAATCAGCCCCAGCATTTT. It encodes CASSREGGLNQPQHF.

The rearrangement links TRBV6-1 to TRBJ2-7; D remains ambiguous. V was cut by 1 base and J by 1 base, with 8 bases left in between. Per germline, CDR1 MNHNS and CDR2 SASEGT. This CDR3 is 14 amino acids long. In DNA, the CDR3 is TGTGCCAGCAGTGAAGATACGCGGTCCTACGAGCAGTACTTC. This codes for CASSEDTRSYEQYF.

V gene TRBV19 combines with J gene TRBJ1-5; D possibly corresponds to TRBD1 (5 bases). This CDR3 comprises 15 residues. V dropped 7 bases and J dropped 0 bases, with 13 bases sitting between them. Germline V gives CDR1 LNHDA, CDR2 SQIVND (reference sequence). CDR3 bases: TGTGCCAGTAAAGGAACAGGCGATAGCAATCAGCCCCAGCATTTT. This gives the protein CASKGTGDSNQPQHF.

V gene TRBV9 combines with J gene TRBJ2-7; weak D call: TRBD2 (6 bases). The germline gives CDR1 SGDLS, CDR2 YYNGEE. CDR3 size: 15 residues. Trimming pared 0 bases from V and 5 bases from J, leaving 15 bases between. DNA for the CDR3: TGTGCCAGCAGCGTAGACGGAGGGCCGGGAGACGAGCAGTACTTC. This encodes CASSVDGGPGDEQYF.

About this clone itself: The CDR3 end shows no conserved phenylalanine or tryptophan, and so a read error is likely. The DNA is omitted, as the CDR3 cannot be located on it reliably, and the CDR3 follows TCRdb's listing. The chain employs TRBV28 and TRBJ2-7; the DNA was not used to check the table's D call, TRBD1. The germline CDR1 and CDR2 sequences are MDHEN and SYDVKM. Inclusive of both ends, the CDR3 amounts to 13 amino acids. The CDR3 loop reads CASSSGQGGVIVL.

This clone was seen just once. The genes are TRBV5-1 and TRBJ1-1; the D gene is possibly TRBD1 (6 bases). V gave up 5 bases and J gave up 5 bases, with 19 bases separating them. Germline loops: CDR1 SGHRS, CDR2 YFSETQ. CDR3 size: 15 residues. The CDR3 nucleotides read TGCGCCAGCAGTAACGGTGGCGGGGGGCAAACTGAAGCTTTCTTT. As protein: CASSNGGGGQTEAFF.